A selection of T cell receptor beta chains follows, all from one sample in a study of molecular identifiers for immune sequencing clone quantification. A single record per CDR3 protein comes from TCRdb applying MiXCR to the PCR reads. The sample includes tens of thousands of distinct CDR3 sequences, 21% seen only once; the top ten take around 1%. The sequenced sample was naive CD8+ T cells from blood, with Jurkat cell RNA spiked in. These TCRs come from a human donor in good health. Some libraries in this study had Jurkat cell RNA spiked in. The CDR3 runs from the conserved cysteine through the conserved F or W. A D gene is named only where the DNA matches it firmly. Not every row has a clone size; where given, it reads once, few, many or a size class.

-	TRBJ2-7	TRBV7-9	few	TGTGCCAGCAGATCCGACAACTACGAGCAGTACTTC	CASRSDNYEQYF
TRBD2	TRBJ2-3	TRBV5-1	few	TGCGCCAGCAGCTTGAAAGCGGGGGGGAGCACAGATACGCAGTATTTT	CASSLKAGGSTDTQYF
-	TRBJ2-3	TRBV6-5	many	TGTGCCAGTGGAGACAGGACAAGCAGAGATACGCAGTATTTT	CASGDRTSRDTQYF
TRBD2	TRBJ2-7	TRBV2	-	TGTGCCAGCCAAGCGGGGACTAGCGGGATTTACGAGCAGTACTTC	CASQAGTSGIYEQYF
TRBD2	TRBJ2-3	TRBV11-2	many	TGTGCCAGCAGCTTATACGGGCTAGCGGGAACAGATACGCAGTATTTT	CASSLYGLAGTDTQYF
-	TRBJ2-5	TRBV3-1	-	TGTGCCAGCAGCTTTCGGGAAGAGACCCAGTACTTC	CASSFREETQYF
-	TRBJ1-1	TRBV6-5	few	TGTGCCAGCAGTTACGGGGGTACTACTGAAGCTTTCTTT	CASSYGGTTEAFF
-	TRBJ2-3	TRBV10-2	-	TGCGCCAGCAGGGAGGGAGGTTCAGATACGCAGTATTTT	CASREGGSDTQYF
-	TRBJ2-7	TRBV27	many	TGTGCCAGCAGTTTAGGGCAGGGCCACGAGCAGTACTTC	CASSLGQGHEQYF
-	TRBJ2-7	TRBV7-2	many	TGTGCCAGCAGCCTATTCGCCTTCTACGAGCAGTACTTC	CASSLFAFYEQYF
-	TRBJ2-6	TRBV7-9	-	TGTGCCAGCAGCTTAGTCGGGGCGTGGGCCAACGTCCTGACTTTC	CASSLVGAWANVLTF
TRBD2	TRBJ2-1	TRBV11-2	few	TGTGCCAGCAGCTACACAGCGGGGGGATCCGACAATGAGCAGTTCTTC	CASSYTAGGSDNEQFF
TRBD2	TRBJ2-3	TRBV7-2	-	TGTGCTAAATCAAGCGGGGGGGGGGGAGATACGCAGTATTTT	CAKSSGGGGDTQYF
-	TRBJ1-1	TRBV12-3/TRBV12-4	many	TGTGCCAGCAGTCCGGTTGGGATGGGGTTCACTGAAGCTTTCTTT	CASSPVGMGFTEAFF
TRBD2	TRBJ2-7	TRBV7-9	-	TGTGCCAGCAGTACCTGGAGTAGCGGGGTTCCCTACGAGCAGTACTTC	CASSTWSSGVPYEQYF
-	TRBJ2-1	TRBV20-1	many	TGCAGTGCGCGCGATTTGGTGCCTTGGCAGTTCTTC	CSARDLVPWQFF
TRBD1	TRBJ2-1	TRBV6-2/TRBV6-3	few	TGTGCCAGCAGTTACGTCTACGCAACAGGGGGCAATGAGCAGTTCTTC	CASSYVYATGGNEQFF
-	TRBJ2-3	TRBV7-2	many	TGTGCCAGCAGCCCGTACGTTCAGGAGTACACAGATACGCAGTATTTT	CASSPYVQEYTDTQYF
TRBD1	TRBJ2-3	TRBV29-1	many	TGCAGCGTCGAAACGCCGACAGGGGGTCTGGCGGATACGCAGTATTTT	CSVETPTGGLADTQYF
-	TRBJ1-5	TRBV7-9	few	TGTGCCAGCAGCGACGTCGGTCCGGGGTATCAGCCCCAGCATTTT	CASSDVGPGYQPQHF
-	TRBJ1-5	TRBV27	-	TGTGCCAGCAGTTACGCAGGGAGCAATCAGCCCCAGCATTTT	CASSYAGSNQPQHF
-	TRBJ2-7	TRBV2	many	TGTGCCAGCACCGAGACGGTAAATACCTACGAGCAGTACTTC	CASTETVNTYEQYF
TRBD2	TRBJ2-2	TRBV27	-	TGTGCCAGCACCCCCGCCTCGGGAGGTGGCACCGGGGAGCTGTTTTTT	CASTPASGGGTGELFF
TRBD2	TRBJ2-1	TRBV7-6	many	TGTGCCAGCAGCCCTAGCGGGACGGATGAGCAGTTCTTC	CASSPSGTDEQFF
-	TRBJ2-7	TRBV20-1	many	TGCAGTGCTAGAGGCAGGCTAAACTACGAGCAGTACTTC	CSARGRLNYEQYF
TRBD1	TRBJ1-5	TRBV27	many	TGTGCCAGCAGTTTCAAATGGACAGGAGGCAATCAGCCCCAGCATTTT	CASSFKWTGGNQPQHF
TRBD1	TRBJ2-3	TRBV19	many	TGTGCCAGTAGCCCCGGACAGGGGGCAACAGATACGCAGTATTTT	CASSPGQGATDTQYF
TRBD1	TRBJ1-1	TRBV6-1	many	TGTGCCAGCAGTGAAGAGGGCAGGGGGACGAACACTGAAGCTTTCTTT	CASSEEGRGTNTEAFF
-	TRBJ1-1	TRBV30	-	TGTGCCTGGGTGCCGGACAGCAACACTGAAGCTTTCTTT	CAWVPDSNTEAFF
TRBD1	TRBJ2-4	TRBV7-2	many	TGTGCCAGCAGCATGACAGGGGGTGCCCCCAAAAACATTCAGTACTTC	CASSMTGGAPKNIQYF
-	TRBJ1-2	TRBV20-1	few	TGCAGTGCTAGAGATTTTCAGGGGCCTGTTGGCTACACCTTC	CSARDFQGPVGYTF
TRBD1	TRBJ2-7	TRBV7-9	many	TGTGCCAGCAGACAGGGGGCCCACGAGCAGTACTTC	CASRQGAHEQYF
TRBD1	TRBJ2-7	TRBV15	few	TGTGCCACCAGCAGAGTCGGGACAGGAGCCTACGAGCAGTACTTC	CATSRVGTGAYEQYF
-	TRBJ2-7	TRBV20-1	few	TGCAGTGCTTCTTCGGACAGCTCCTACGAGCAGTACTTC	CSASSDSSYEQYF
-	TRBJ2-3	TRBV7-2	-	TGTGCCAGCAGCCCCTGGGATACGCAGTATTTT	CASSPWDTQYF
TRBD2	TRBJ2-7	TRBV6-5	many	TGTGCCAGCAGTTACACTAGCGGGAGTATGACCTACGAGCAGTACTTC	CASSYTSGSMTYEQYF